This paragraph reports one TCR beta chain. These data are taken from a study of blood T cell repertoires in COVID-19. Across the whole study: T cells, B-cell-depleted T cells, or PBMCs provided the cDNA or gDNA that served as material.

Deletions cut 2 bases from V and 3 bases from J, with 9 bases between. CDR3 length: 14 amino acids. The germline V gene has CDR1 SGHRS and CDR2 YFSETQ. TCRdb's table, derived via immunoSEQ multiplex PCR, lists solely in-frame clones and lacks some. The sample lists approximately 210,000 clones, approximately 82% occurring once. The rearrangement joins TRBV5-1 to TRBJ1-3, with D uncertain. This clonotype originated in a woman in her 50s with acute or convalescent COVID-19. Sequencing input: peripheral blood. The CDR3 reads CASSFSGIGNTIYF. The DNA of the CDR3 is TGCGCCAGCAGCTTCTCCGGGATTGGAAACACCATATATTTT.